These 22 T cell receptor beta chains were all obtained from the same sample, sequenced in a study of response to subunit inactivated influenza vaccine. Each CDR3 protein is one row after TCRdb ran MiXCR on the RT-PCR reads. The table has about 540,000 distinct CDR3 sequences, around 21% seen once. The sample also formed part of further work on T cells expressing NK-cell markers. That report adds: 5'RACE template switching built TCR beta cDNA with unique molecular identifiers.

This specimen was CD4+ T cells sorted from PBMCs, taken about 11 days after vaccination. The receptors were sampled from a man aged 50-59 years who received an inactivated influenza vaccine.

This clonotype showed up many times. The chain links TRBV5-1 to TRBJ2-7, with TRBD1 identical over 12 bases. The CDR3 sequence is 15 residues long. Per the germline V gene, CDR1 is SGHRS and CDR2 is YFSETQ. The ends lost 4 bases at V and 2 bases at J; junction bases unmatched: 4. The CDR3, as DNA: TGCGCCAGCAGCATTGGGACAGGGGGCGCCTACGAGCAGTACTTC. Translated: CASSIGTGGAYEQYF.

The CDR3 nucleotides are TGTGCCAGCAGTGAATATTTGGGCCATACGCAGTATTTT. Translated: CASSEYLGHTQYF. The genes are TRBV25-1 and TRBJ2-3; D not resolved. Germline-derived CDR1 and CDR2 are MGHDK and SYGVNS. V dropped 0 bases and J dropped 7 bases, with 8 bases sitting between them. The CDR3 totals 13 residues.

This clonotype came up a few times. The chain couples TRBV4-2 to TRBJ1-5; the match to TRBD1 covers 8 bases. The J segment lost 7 bases and the V segment lost 1 base, leaving 6 bases of the junction unmatched. Germline V lookup: CDR1 LGHNA, CDR2 YNFKEQ. This CDR3 contains 15 residues. The CDR3 bases are TGTGCCAGCAGCCAAGCTGCCCAGGGGGCCCAGCCCCAGCATTTT. Residues: CASSQAAQGAQPQHF.

The chain is built from TRBV20-1 and TRBJ2-1, with 10 bases matching TRBD1. The trim removed 3 bases at V and 3 bases at J, leaving 11 bases unmatched. In germline, CDR1 is DFQATT, CDR2 SNEGSKA (reference sequence). CDR3 length equals 17 residues. CDR3 loop: CSARGGIGTGDYNEQFF. DNA for the CDR3: TGCAGTGCTAGGGGCGGGATCGGGACAGGGGACTACAATGAGCAGTTCTTC.

This clonotype came up a few times. V gene TRBV2 combines with J gene TRBJ2-5; D call uncertain. CDR1 SNHLY and CDR2 FYNNEI come from the germline V gene. Trimming took 4 bases from V and 0 from J, leaving 9 bases between them. There are 14 residues in the CDR3. Here the CDR3 reads CASSVSSHQETQYF. Written as DNA, the CDR3 is TGTGCCAGCAGTGTTTCGTCTCACCAAGAGACCCAGTACTTC. Using reference TRBV2 and TRBJ2-5 for the parts outside the CDR3, the full variable domain is EPEVTQTPSHQVTQMGQEVILRCVPISNHLYFYWYRQILGQKVEFLVSFYNNEISEKSEIFDDQFSVERPDGSNFTLKIRSTKLEDSAMYFCASSVSSHQETQYFGPGTRLLVL.

In this sample, this clonotype turned up once. A read error may be the cause here, since a much bigger clone is one base away. The chain recombines TRBV4-1 with TRBJ1-1, with a weak D call TRBD1 (5 bases). The V gene's germline CDR1 is MGHRA and CDR2 YSYEKL. The CDR3 runs to 13 residues. The V gene lost 0 bases and the J gene lost 5 bases, with 7 bases spanning the gap. CDR3 sequence (DNA): TGCGCCAGCAGCCAAGATCGACAGACTGAAGCTTTCTTT. Translation: CASSQDRQTEAFF.

The table lists this clonotype with a few counts. The V gene is TRBV5-1, the J gene TRBJ2-5, with TRBD2 matching 10 bases. This CDR3 is 17 amino acids long. The trim removed 0 bases at V and 5 bases at J, leaving 10 bases unmatched. Germline lookup yields CDR1 SGHRS and CDR2 YFSETQ. The CDR3: CASSLGLAGVRSETQYF. DNA of the CDR3: TGCGCCAGCAGCTTGGGGCTAGCGGGAGTTAGATCGGAGACCCAGTACTTC.

This clonotype appeared a few times. This sequence joins TRBV2 and TRBJ2-1; TRBD2 agrees at 9 bases. The germline gives CDR1 SNHLY, CDR2 FYNNEI. This CDR3 has 16 residues. The junction had 9 bases not matched to a gene; V was cut back by 6 bases and J by 3 bases. The CDR3 protein is CASSSVVAGVYNEQFF. The CDR3 DNA sequence: TGTGCCAGCAGCTCCGTGGTAGCGGGGGTCTACAATGAGCAGTTCTTC. The full variable domain, rest sourced from reference TRBV2 and TRBJ2-1, is EPEVTQTPSHQVTQMGQEVILRCVPISNHLYFYWYRQILGQKVEFLVSFYNNEISEKSEIFDDQFSVERPDGSNFTLKIRSTKLEDSAMYFCASSSVVAGVYNEQFFGPGTRLTVL.

This chain joins TRBV7-9 and TRBJ1-5; D is possibly TRBD1 (5 bases). Per germline, CDR1 SEHNR and CDR2 FQNEAQ (reference sequence). Trimming left V 10 bases short and J 8 bases short, with 15 bases between. This CDR3 region has 12 residues. This CDR3 is CAISGTGEPQHF. CDR3 nucleotides: TGTGCCATCTCAGGGACGGGGGAGCCCCAGCATTTT.

This clonotype came up many times. V and J are TRBV5-1 and TRBJ1-1; no definite D call. The germline V gene encodes CDR1 SGHRS and CDR2 YFSETQ. The CDR3 totals 12 residues. V gave up 0 bases and J gave up 6 bases, with 6 bases separating them. The CDR3 DNA is TGCGCCAGCAGCTTGGAATGGCCTGAAGCTTTCTTT. Translation: CASSLEWPEAFF.

V is TRBV6-5 and J is TRBJ1-2; D might be TRBD1 (6 bases). The V and J ends lost 4 bases and 8 bases respectively, with 23 bases between them. Germline CDR1 reads MNHEY; CDR2 reads SVGAGI. The length of the CDR3 is 16 residues. DNA of the CDR3: TGTGCCAGCAGTTTTTTACAGATCCAACAGGGATCCGGCTACACCTTC. It is translated as CASSFLQIQQGSGYTF.

This chain joins TRBV11-1 and TRBJ2-1, with 11 positions matching TRBD2. Germline CDR1 reads SGHAT; CDR2 reads FQDESV (reference sequence). The CDR3 has 18 residues. Unmatched junction bases numbered 17, after V lost 4 bases and J lost 9 bases. CDR3 sequence (DNA): TGTGCCAGCAGCTGGACTACCGGGACTAGCGGCCCGGGTGGTGAGCAGTTCTTC. Its translation: CASSWTTGTSGPGGEQFF.

The chain has TRBV20-1 and TRBJ2-1, with 9 bases lining up with TRBD2. The CDR3 loop spans 14 amino acids. V dropped 7 bases and J dropped 4; count of bases not matched to a gene: 8. The V gene's germline CDR1 is DFQATT and CDR2 SNEGSKA (reference sequence). The CDR3 bases are TGCAGTGTTCTAAGGACTAGCGCGTACAATGAGCAGTTCTTC. Its translation: CSVLRTSAYNEQFF.

This clonotype was found a few times. This rearrangement joins TRBV6-1 to TRBJ1-4; possibly TRBD1 for D (5 bases). V was shortened by 6 bases and J by 4 bases, with 12 bases between the two germline ends. There are 14 residues in the CDR3. Looked up from germline, CDR1 is MNHNS and CDR2 is SASEGT. CDR3 in amino acids: CASRKGRGNEKLFF. The DNA of the CDR3 is TGTGCCAGCAGAAAGGGGCGGGGTAATGAAAAACTGTTTTTT.

This chain joins TRBV5-1 and TRBJ2-7; TRBD1 agrees at 8 bases. The germline CDR1 and CDR2 sequences are SGHRS and YFSETQ. V dropped 3 bases and J dropped 0; count of bases not matched to a gene: 8. The CDR3 length is 16 residues. CDR3 DNA sequence: TGCGCCAGCAGCTACAGGACAGGGAGAAGCTCCTACGAGCAGTACTTC. Amino acid sequence: CASSYRTGRSSYEQYF.

This clonotype turned up a few times. The CDR3 region is CASSVSGGYGYTF. The CDR3 DNA reads as TGTGCCAGCAGCGTGTCAGGGGGCTATGGCTACACCTTC. V and J are TRBV9 and TRBJ1-2; 7 positions agree with TRBD1. The junction had 2 bases not matched to a gene; V was cut back by 2 bases and J by 4 bases. CDR1 SGDLS and CDR2 YYNGEE come from the germline V gene. The CDR3 loop spans 13 amino acids.

The chain employs TRBV7-2 and TRBJ1-6, with D perhaps matching TRBD1 (6 bases). The CDR3 length is 16 residues. Trimming cost V 2 bases and J 10 bases, with 18 bases left between them. Per the germline V gene, CDR1 is SGHTA and CDR2 is FQGNSA. The CDR3 DNA reads as TGTGCCAGCAGCTTAAACCCGCCAGGGGCAAGCTCACCCCTCCACTTT. Translation gives CASSLNPPGASSPLHF. Together with reference TRBV7-2 and TRBJ1-6, the CDR3 gives the full variable domain: GAGVSQSPSNKVTEKGKDVELRCDPISGHTALYWYRQSLGQGLEFLIYFQGNSAPDKSGLPSDRFSAERTGGSVSTLTIQRTQQEDSAVYLCASSLNPPGASSPLHFGNGTRLTVT.

This clonotype was detected many times. The V and J genes are TRBV12-3 or TRBV12-4 and TRBJ2-2; a possible D gene is TRBD1 (5 bases). The CDR3 length is 15 residues. V gave up 6 bases and J gave up 6 bases, with 17 bases separating them. The CDR3 DNA reads TGTGCCAGCAGGACTCGAAATAGACAGTCCGGGGAGCTGTTTTTT. Amino acid sequence: CASRTRNRQSGELFF.

This clonotype was observed a handful of times. This rearrangement joins TRBV29-1 to TRBJ2-5; D not resolved. The CDR3 length is 12 residues. Trimming removed 3 bases at V and 5 bases at J, with 10 bases between. The germline gives CDR1 SQVTM, CDR2 ANQGSEA. CDR3 sequence: CSVELGGETQYF. CDR3 bases: TGCAGCGTTGAGTTAGGTGGGGAGACCCAGTACTTC.

J is TRBJ2-7 and V is TRBV29-1; 9 bases fit TRBD1. Germline values: CDR1 SQVTM, CDR2 ANQGSEA. This CDR3 is built from 16 residues. After removal of 6 bases from V and 2 bases from J, the junction contained 14 bases not matched to a gene. In DNA, the CDR3 is TGCAGCGTCCTCGGCGGGGACAGGGCCAGACCCTACGAGCAGTACTTC. This encodes CSVLGGDRARPYEQYF.

CDR3 nucleotide sequence: TGCGCCAGCAGCTTGGAACTACCCCTGGTTTTCTTT. Translating gives CASSLELPLVFF. The V gene is TRBV5-1, the J gene TRBJ1-1; D remains ambiguous. V was shortened by 0 bases and J by 13 bases, with 13 bases between the two germline ends. This CDR3 is built from 12 residues. Germline V CDR1 and CDR2: SGHRS, YFSETQ.

This chain joins TRBV7-8 and TRBJ2-7; TRBD1 aligns across 12 bases. The length of the CDR3 is 16 residues. Germline values: CDR1 SGHVS, CDR2 FQNEAQ. Germline trimming cut 1 base from V and 5 bases from J; bases unmatched to any gene: 6. CDR3 nucleotide sequence: TGTGCCAGCAGCTTAGATGGGACAGGGGGCATCCACGAGCAGTACTTC. It is translated as CASSLDGTGGIHEQYF.